The 11 T cell receptor beta chains given below trace back to one sample, sequenced in a study of blood T cell repertoires in COVID-19. Generated by immunoSEQ multiplex PCR, the TCRdb table keeps only in-frame clones and is missing some. The sample holds 200,000 to 250,000 clones, 90% seen once. Sequencing was done on a sample of peripheral blood. These receptors were obtained from a man in his thirties or forties with COVID-19, enrolled during active disease.

The chain has TRBV24-1 and TRBJ1-1; 11 positions match TRBD1. Per germline, CDR1 KGHDR and CDR2 SFDVKD. Unmatched junction bases numbered 5, after V lost 2 bases and J lost 10 bases. The CDR3 is 14 residues long. In nucleotides, the CDR3 is TGTGCCACCAGTGATTCTCGGACAGGGGGCTTAGCTTTCTTT. It specifies CATSDSRTGGLAFF.

This clone has a handful of counts. The V and J genes are TRBV28 and TRBJ2-7; 7 bases agree with TRBD2. Germline assignment: CDR1 MDHEN and CDR2 SYDVKM. V lost 2 bases to trimming and J lost 4 bases; unmatched junction nucleotides: 5. This CDR3 spans 14 amino acids. CDR3 nucleotides: TGTGCCAGCAGTTTAGCGGGGACTATTTACGAGCAGTACTTC. This sequence encodes CASSLAGTIYEQYF.

This chain links TRBV4-3 with TRBJ2-7; TRBD1 matches at 11 bases. CDR3 length: 14 amino acids. V shed 4 bases and J 3 bases; nucleotides not matched to a gene: 2. Germline-derived CDR1 and CDR2 are LGHNA and YSLEER. Here the CDR3 reads CASSRGTGGYEQYF. The CDR3 DNA reads as TGCGCCAGCAGCCGGGGGACAGGGGGCTACGAGCAGTACTTC.

The chain recombines TRBV7-9 with TRBJ1-1; 8 bases are a match to TRBD1. This CDR3 contains 18 residues. Unmatched junction bases numbered 10, after V lost 1 base and J lost 0 bases. Germline CDR1 and CDR2: SEHNR and FQNEAQ (reference sequence). In DNA form, the CDR3 reads TGTGCCAGCAGCTTAGTCCCCGGGACAGGCGCCATGAACACTGAAGCTTTCTTT. As protein: CASSLVPGTGAMNTEAFF.

As for this clone: Other DNA sequences from this sample encode an identical CDR3 as well. This chain links TRBV7-3 with TRBJ1-1; the D is unclear. The CDR3 extends over 13 amino acids. CDR1 SGHTA and CDR2 FQGTGA come from the germline V gene. With 2 bases removed from V and 1 base from J, the gap between germline ends came to 5 bases. CDR3 DNA sequence: TGTGCCAGCAGCTTAGGGCAGAACACTGAAGCTTTCTTT. Protein sequence: CASSLGQNTEAFF.

The CDR3 sequence is CATEDRSSYGYTF. The CDR3 coding sequence is TGTGCCACCGAGGACAGGTCGTCCTATGGCTACACCTTC. J is TRBJ1-2 and V is TRBV24-1; the match to TRBD1 covers 7 bases. Trimming took 9 bases from V and 4 from J; bases not matched to a gene: 7. The CDR3 sequence is 13 residues long. Germline loops: CDR1 KGHDR, CDR2 SFDVKD.

V is TRBV10-3 and J is TRBJ2-5; 10 bases map to TRBD1. With 7 bases clipped from V and 7 bases from J, the junction kept 6 bases outside the gene matches. This CDR3 contains 13 residues. Germline V CDR1 and CDR2: ENHRY, SYGVKD. The CDR3 region has the DNA TGTGCCATCACCCAGGACAGGGGGACGACCCAGTACTTC. As protein: CAITQDRGTTQYF.

The CDR3: CAWNAGTGGRQPQHF. The CDR3 region has the DNA TGTGCCTGGAACGCCGGGACAGGGGGCCGCCAGCCCCAGCATTTT. J is TRBJ1-5 and V is TRBV30; 12 bases agree with TRBD1. Per the germline V gene, CDR1 is GTSNPN and CDR2 is SVGIG (reference sequence). CDR3 length: 15 residues. Losses at the gene ends were 4 bases for V and 7 bases for J; bases not matched to a gene: 8.

The rearrangement uses TRBV30 and TRBJ2-3; D may be TRBD2 (5 bases). There are 14 residues in the CDR3. Germline CDR1 is GTSNPN and CDR2 is SVGIG (reference sequence). V was clipped by 0 bases and J by 2 bases, with 9 bases between them. The CDR3 loop reads CAWSVRLHTDTQYF. The DNA for the CDR3 is TGTGCCTGGAGTGTCCGACTACACACAGATACGCAGTATTTT.

J is TRBJ2-7 and V is TRBV5-1; TRBD1 matches at 9 bases. The CDR3 loop spans 14 amino acids. The germline V gene has CDR1 SGHRS and CDR2 YFSETQ. After removal of 0 bases from V and 4 bases from J, the junction contained 2 bases not matched to a gene. In nucleotides, the CDR3 is TGCGCCAGCAGCTTGGGACAGGGGGAGTACGAGCAGTACTTC. It is translated as CASSLGQGEYEQYF.

V usage is TRBV18 and J usage is TRBJ1-1, with D perhaps matching TRBD1 (6 bases). The CDR3 consists of 14 residues. Germline V CDR1 and CDR2: KGHSH, LQKENI. V dropped 8 bases and J dropped 0 bases, with 13 bases sitting between them. The chain's CDR3 is CASLITGLNTEAFF. For the CDR3, the DNA is TGTGCCAGCCTAATTACAGGGCTGAACACTGAAGCTTTCTTT. Full variable domain (remainder filled in from reference TRBV18 and TRBJ1-1): NAGVMQNPRHLVRRRGQEARLRCSPMKGHSHVYWYRQLPEEGLKFMVYLQKENIIDESGMPKERFSAEFPKEGPSILRIQQVVRGDSAAYFCASLITGLNTEAFFGQGTRLTVV.